Below are 25 T cell receptor beta chains sequenced from a single sample in a study of breast tumors, draining lymph nodes, adjacent tissues. TCRdb reprocessed the multiplex PCR reads via MiXCR and lists one record per CDR3 protein. Of over 20,000 distinct CDR3 sequences listed, less than 25% are singletons. The material sequenced was breast tumor tissue. These TCRs come from a female donor with breast cancer. Some clones in this sample may be carry-over from other donors' samples.

This chain connects TRBV28 to TRBJ1-5, with D perhaps matching TRBD1 (5 bases). The V gene lost 1 base and the J gene lost 4 bases, with 17 bases spanning the gap. CDR1 MDHEN and CDR2 SYDVKM come from the germline V gene. The CDR3 covers 17 residues. This chain's CDR3 is CASSLLLTTGMNQPQHF. CDR3 coding DNA: TGTGCCAGCAGTTTATTGCTAACAACAGGTATGAATCAGCCCCAGCATTTT.

This clonotype was counted ten times or more. The chain combines TRBV29-1 with TRBJ2-7; D not certain. The germline CDR1 and CDR2 sequences are SQVTM and ANQGSEA. The CDR3 is 14 residues long. V was trimmed by 4 bases and J by 3 bases, leaving 16 bases between them. This chain's CDR3 is CSVVTSFGHYEQYF. The DNA of the CDR3 is TGCAGCGTTGTTACCTCTTTTGGCCACTACGAGCAGTACTTC.

This chain links TRBV20-1 with TRBJ2-2, with D unclear. V lost 2 bases and J 2 bases, leaving 12 bases between the germline ends. This CDR3 region has 15 residues. The germline CDR1 and CDR2 sequences are DFQATT and SNEGSKA (reference sequence). As DNA, the CDR3 is TGCAGTGCTAGAATATCCCAACCAAACACCGGGGAGCTGTTTTTT. Residues: CSARISQPNTGELFF.

About this clonotype itself: A clone one base away is much larger, so this may be a read error. The chain joins TRBV30 to TRBJ2-5, with D perhaps matching TRBD1 (5 bases). The CDR3 totals 14 residues. Germline V gene data show CDR1 as GTSNPN and CDR2 as SVGIG (reference sequence). The DNA for the CDR3 is TGTGCCTGTAGTGTAGGACAAATCCGGGAGACCCAGTACTTC. Translated, it gives CACSVGQIRETQYF. Using reference TRBV30 and TRBJ2-5 for the parts outside the CDR3, the full variable domain is SQTIHQWPATLVQPVGSPLSLECTVEGTSNPNLYWYRQAAGRGLQLLFYSVGIGQISSEVPQNLSASRPQDRQFILSSKKLLLSDSGFYLCACSVGQIRETQYFGPGTRLLVL.

This clonotype was seen ten or more times. V usage is TRBV5-1 and J usage is TRBJ2-1, with D perhaps TRBD1 or TRBD2 (6 bases each). V lost 5 bases and J 8 bases, leaving 14 bases between the germline ends. CDR3 length: 13 residues. In germline, CDR1 is SGHRS, CDR2 YFSETQ. CDR3 sequence reads: CASSLRGGDEQFF. CDR3 nucleotide sequence: TGCGCCAGCAGTCTCAGGGGAGGAGATGAGCAGTTCTTC.

This clonotype is deemed medium-sized (0.01 to 0.1%). This rearrangement joins TRBV4-1 to TRBJ2-1; TRBD2 is a possible D gene (5 bases). The germline V gene has CDR1 MGHRA and CDR2 YSYEKL. The CDR3 is made up of 17 amino acids. V was clipped by 1 base and J by 8 bases, with 21 bases between them. CDR3 sequence reads: CASSQVTGLSLGDEQFF. In DNA form, the CDR3 reads TGCGCCAGCAGCCAAGTAACTGGACTCTCATTAGGCGATGAGCAGTTCTTC.

Many counts were recorded for this clonotype. The rearrangement uses TRBV20-1 and TRBJ2-7, with 10 bases that match TRBD2. Looked up from germline, CDR1 is DFQATT and CDR2 is SNEGSKA (reference sequence). The junction had 13 bases not matched to a gene; V was cut back by 0 bases and J by 5 bases. CDR3 length: 17 amino acids. Written as DNA, the CDR3 is TGCAGTGCTAGAGATGCAGTCAGAGCGGGAGGGCCCCACGAGCAGTACTTC. Translated, it gives CSARDAVRAGGPHEQYF.

This sequence joins TRBV11-2 and TRBJ1-4, with 9 positions matching TRBD1. J gave up 5 bases and V 5 bases, and 6 bases lay outside the gene matches. CDR3 length: 15 amino acids. Germline CDR1 and CDR2: SGHAT and FQNNGV. The CDR3 region has the DNA TGTGCCAGCAGCGTCCACAGGGGGCCAAATGAAAAACTGTTTTTT. It is translated as CASSVHRGPNEKLFF.

This clonotype was seen many times. This chain connects TRBV29-1 to TRBJ2-5; no reliable D call. V lost 4 bases and J 5 bases, leaving 14 bases between the germline ends. This CDR3 contains 13 residues. CDR1 is SQVTM and CDR2 is ANQGSEA in the germline V gene. This CDR3 reads CSVVGRIRETQYF. As DNA, the CDR3 is TGCAGCGTTGTAGGTCGGATCCGGGAGACCCAGTACTTC.

V usage is TRBV20-1 and J usage is TRBJ1-5; unclear D gene. The CDR3 consists of 14 residues. Trimming cost V 6 bases and J 0 bases, with 12 bases left between them. Germline CDR1 and CDR2: DFQATT and SNEGSKA (reference sequence). CDR3 in DNA: TGCAGTGCCCCTCCGGTCGATAGCAATCAGCCCCAGCATTTT. Its protein product is CSAPPVDSNQPQHF.

This clonotype was recorded at least ten times. The J gene is TRBJ2-3, the V gene TRBV6-5, with 7 bases identical to TRBD2. This CDR3 contains 16 residues. Germline values: CDR1 MNHEY, CDR2 SVGAGI. Unmatched junction bases numbered 5, after V lost 0 bases and J lost 2 bases. The CDR3 DNA reads TGTGCCAGCAGTTACTCGGGGGGAGGGCCCACAGATACGCAGTATTTT. Amino acids: CASSYSGGGPTDTQYF.

This clonotype showed up many times. CDR3 in DNA: TGTGCCTGGAGTGTAGGCGACACGGAGAACACCGGGGAGCTGTTTTTT. As protein: CAWSVGDTENTGELFF. The chain is built from TRBV30 and TRBJ2-2; D remains ambiguous. CDR1 and CDR2 from the germline V gene are GTSNPN and SVGIG (reference sequence). CDR3 length: 16 amino acids. V lost 0 bases and J 1 base, leaving 12 bases between the germline ends.

This clonotype came up a few times. The chain combines TRBV18 with TRBJ2-4; a possible D gene is TRBD2 (6 bases). In germline, CDR1 is KGHSH, CDR2 LQKENI. The ends were cut back, 6 bases at V and 3 bases at J, with 15 bases in the middle. The CDR3 totals 15 residues. The chain's CDR3 is CASSRLDRGKNIQYF. DNA of the CDR3: TGTGCCAGCTCGCGACTAGATAGGGGCAAAAACATTCAGTACTTC.

This clonotype is medium-sized. The rearrangement uses TRBV9 and TRBJ1-6, with D possibly being TRBD1 (6 bases). Per germline, CDR1 SGDLS and CDR2 YYNGEE. The CDR3 sequence is 15 residues long. Trimming pared 4 bases from V and 5 bases from J, leaving 13 bases between. The CDR3 nucleotides are TGTGCCAGCAGCCAGAGACAGGACCATAATTCACCCCTCCACTTT. Amino acid sequence: CASSQRQDHNSPLHF. The whole variable domain, remainder taken from reference TRBV9 and TRBJ1-6, is DSGVTQTPKHLITATGQRVTLRCSPRSGDLSVYWYQQSLDQGLQFLIQYYNGEERAKGNILERFSAQQFPDLHSELNLSSLELGDSALYFCASSQRQDHNSPLHFGNGTRLTVT.

There are many counts of this clonotype. V is TRBV2 and J is TRBJ2-7; possible D gene TRBD1, 6 bases. The CDR3 totals 16 residues. V lost 5 bases to trimming and J lost 0 bases, with 17 bases between them. The germline V gene encodes CDR1 SNHLY and CDR2 FYNNEI. The CDR3 here is CASSSATDRFSYEQYF. CDR3 sequence (DNA): TGTGCCAGCAGTTCCGCCACTGACAGGTTCTCCTACGAGCAGTACTTC.

V usage is TRBV19 and J usage is TRBJ1-1; D is possibly TRBD1 (6 bases). Trimming shortened V by 6 bases and J by 2 bases, and 10 bases separated the two germline ends. This CDR3 has 13 amino acids. In germline, CDR1 is LNHDA, CDR2 SQIVND (reference sequence). DNA for the CDR3: TGTGCCAGTAGGAGGACAGCAAACACTGAAGCTTTCTTT. The encoded protein is CASRRTANTEAFF.

This clonotype was found many times. The V and J genes are TRBV11-3 and TRBJ2-2; 7 bases line up with TRBD1. The V segment lost 0 bases and the J segment 6 bases; nucleotides outside the gene matches: 10. The length of the CDR3 is 17 residues. CDR1 and CDR2 from the germline V gene are SGHNT and YENEEA. In DNA form, the CDR3 reads TGTGCCAGCAGCTTAGAACGGACAGGTGCCTGGGCCGGGGAGCTGTTTTTT. Its protein is CASSLERTGAWAGELFF.

The chain links TRBV12-3 or TRBV12-4 to TRBJ2-7, with D tentatively TRBD1 or TRBD2 (6 bases each). Trimming pared 5 bases from V and 6 bases from J, leaving 23 bases between. The length of the CDR3 is 16 residues. CDR3 amino acids: CASSPGTGAILGEQYF. The CDR3 nucleotides read TGTGCCAGCAGTCCCGGGACGGGGGCCATCCTAGGCGAGCAGTACTTC.

The table lists this clonotype with a count of one. A read error may explain this, as a much larger clone is one base away. The rearrangement uses TRBV3-1 and TRBJ1-4; TRBD1 agrees at 10 bases. Germline CDR1 LGHDT, CDR2 YNNKEL (reference sequence). The CDR3 has 15 amino acids. As DNA, the CDR3 is TGTGCCAGCAGCCTCCGACAGGGGGCTAATGAAAAACTGCTTTTT. This gives the protein CASSLRQGANEKLLF. Complete variable domain (other parts from reference TRBV3-1 and TRBJ1-4): DTAVSQTPKYLVTQMGNDKSIKCEQNLGHDTMYWYKQDSKKFLKIMFSYNNKELIINETVPNRFSPKSPDKAHLNLHINSLELGDSAVYFCASSLRQGANEKLLFGSGTQLSVL.

This clonotype showed up many times. The chain carries TRBV7-6 and TRBJ2-7; D assignment may be TRBD1 or TRBD2 (7 bases each). Trimming took off 5 bases at V and 0 bases at J, with 17 bases between the two ends. The CDR3 runs to 16 residues. The V gene's germline CDR1 is SGHVS and CDR2 FNYEAQ. In DNA, the CDR3 is TGTGCCAGCAGCCCTGGCGGGGGACAGCCCTCCTACGAGCAGTACTTC. Its translation is CASSPGGGQPSYEQYF. Complete variable domain (other parts from reference TRBV7-6 and TRBJ2-7): GAGVSQSPRYKVTKRGQDVALRCDPISGHVSLYWYRQALGQGPEFLTYFNYEAQQDKSGLPNDRFSAERPEGSISTLTIQRTEQRDSAMYRCASSPGGGQPSYEQYFGPGTRLTVT.

This clonotype appeared many times. J is TRBJ2-5 and V is TRBV2; tentatively, D is TRBD1 (5 bases). Germline V gives CDR1 SNHLY, CDR2 FYNNEI. Trimming removed 1 base at V and 5 bases at J, with 8 bases between. The CDR3 consists of 13 residues. The CDR3 sequence is CASSEEGLETQYF. The CDR3 DNA reads as TGTGCCAGCAGTGAAGAGGGGCTGGAGACCCAGTACTTC.

Concerning this clonotype itself: Possible read error: a much larger clone is one base away. The DNA for the CDR3 is TGTGCCAGCAGCCCAGCGTGGACAGAAAAGCGGTTCTTC. Its translation: CASSPAWTEKRFF. This chain joins TRBV3-1 and TRBJ2-1, with D perhaps matching TRBD1 (6 bases). V lost 4 bases and J 15 bases, leaving 19 bases between the germline ends. Germline V CDR1 and CDR2: LGHDT, YNNKEL (reference sequence). The CDR3 covers 13 residues.

Comments on this clonotype: A junction end diverges from the germline sequence, so it may reflect a read error. The chain uses TRBV7-9 and TRBJ1-2; maybe TRBD1 (5 bases). Germline V gene lookup returns CDR1 SEHNR and CDR2 FQNEAQ (reference sequence). The CDR3 contains 13 residues. For the CDR3, the DNA is TGTGCCAGCAGCTTATCCCGGGACTACGGCTACACCTTC. Translation: CASSLSRDYGYTF. The variable domain in full, completed from reference TRBV7-9 and TRBJ1-2, reads DTGVSQNPRHKITKRGQNVTFRCDPISEHNRLYWYRQTLGQGPEFLTYFQNEAQLEKSRLLSDRFSAERPKGSFSTLEIQRTEQGDSAMYLCASSLSRDYGYTFGSGTRLTVV.

The V gene is TRBV28, the J gene TRBJ1-5; perhaps TRBD1 as D (5 bases). Looked up from germline, CDR1 is MDHEN and CDR2 is SYDVKM. V shed 5 bases and J shed 2 bases, with 16 bases lying between them. The CDR3 is made up of 16 amino acids. The CDR3 DNA sequence: TGTGCCAGCAGTCCTCGGTGGAGGGGCCGCAATCAGCCCCAGCATTTT. The encoded protein is CASSPRWRGRNQPQHF.

A word on this clonotype: The CDR3 ends on some other residue instead of the conserved phenylalanine or tryptophan, so this is likely a read error. The V and J genes are TRBV19 and TRBJ1-2; D remains unclear. V lost 7 bases and J 1 base, leaving 13 bases between the germline ends. The germline gives CDR1 LNHDA, CDR2 SQIVND (reference sequence). The CDR3 contains 14 residues. The CDR3 DNA reads as TGTGCCAGTACCCTGACTGAGCTTAACTATGGCTACACCCTC. Amino acids: CASTLTELNYGYTL.